The 32 T cell receptor beta chains below were found in one sample sequenced in a study of T cells after yellow fever vaccination. TCRdb reanalysed the 5' RACE reads using MiXCR and keeps one entry per CDR3 protein. The sample lists some 340,000 distinct CDR3 sequences; roughly 4% were seen once. The material was PBMCs, obtained 5 days after the yellow fever booster vaccination. The receptors come from a young man who received the YFV17D yellow fever vaccine.

This clonotype was counted between two and nine times. The chain links TRBV7-9 to TRBJ1-1; D unclear. Germline CDR1 and CDR2: SEHNR and FQNEAQ (reference sequence). Trimming removed 6 bases from V and 7 bases from J, with 18 bases in between. The CDR3 covers 14 residues. This chain's CDR3 is CASRLVGSELEAFF. The CDR3 DNA sequence: TGTGCCAGCAGGCTCGTCGGATCCGAACTTGAAGCTTTCTTT. Full variable domain (rest looked up from reference TRBV7-9 and TRBJ1-1): DTGVSQNPRHKITKRGQNVTFRCDPISEHNRLYWYRQTLGQGPEFLTYFQNEAQLEKSRLLSDRFSAERPKGSFSTLEIQRTEQGDSAMYLCASRLVGSELEAFFGQGTRLTVV.

This clonotype has ten or more counts. The genes are TRBV7-2 and TRBJ2-7, with 7 nucleotides matching TRBD1. Germline lookup yields CDR1 SGHTA and CDR2 FQGNSA. The CDR3 totals 13 residues. J lost 7 bases, V lost 5 bases, and 8 bases had no gene match. In nucleotides, the CDR3 is TGTGCCAGCAGCCCGGGAAGGGGGCGGGAGCAGTACGTC. Its translation: CASSPGRGREQYV.

This clonotype appeared a few times. This chain connects TRBV5-6 to TRBJ2-3; D perhaps matches TRBD1 (5 bases). Germline-derived CDR1 and CDR2 are SGHDT and YYEEEE. The CDR3 has 13 residues. V lost 3 bases, J lost 4 bases, and 9 bases lay in between. CDR3 DNA: TGTGCCAGCAGCTACAGGATTTCAGATACGCAGTATTTT. It is translated as CASSYRISDTQYF. Complete variable domain (other parts from reference TRBV5-6 and TRBJ2-3): DAGVTQSPTHLIKTRGQQVTLRCSPKSGHDTVSWYQQALGQGPQFIFQYYEEEERQRGNFPDRFSGHQFPNYSSELNVNALLLGDSALYLCASSYRISDTQYFGPGTRLTVL.

This clonotype was detected only a few times. The chain uses TRBV5-6 and TRBJ1-5, with unresolved D. V lost 3 bases and J lost 7, with 17 bases in between. Germline V gene data show CDR1 as SGHDT and CDR2 as YYEEEE. CDR3 size: 15 residues. CDR3 region: CASSSQDAVGQPQHF. The CDR3 DNA sequence: TGTGCCAGCAGCTCCCAGGATGCGGTAGGACAGCCCCAGCATTTT.

The chain couples TRBV12-3 or TRBV12-4 to TRBJ1-5; 7 bases are shared with TRBD1. V gave up 6 bases and J gave up 4 bases; unmatched junction bases: 9. The CDR3 covers 15 residues. DNA of the CDR3: TGTGCCAGCAGCCCGACAGGGCCCGGTAATCAGCCCCAGCATTTT. Amino acid sequence: CASSPTGPGNQPQHF.

The CDR3 DNA follows: TGTGCCAGCAGCCCCATATCAGACAGGGGGCGTCGCTATGGCTACACCTTC. Translation: CASSPISDRGRRYGYTF. The chain links TRBV11-2 to TRBJ1-2; 10 bases line up with TRBD1. CDR1 is SGHAT and CDR2 is FQNNGV in the germline V gene. The CDR3 covers 17 residues. Unmatched junction bases numbered 13, after V lost 5 bases and J lost 4 bases.

This clonotype has ten or more counts. The chain has TRBV5-1 and TRBJ2-3; TRBD2 agrees at 8 bases. This CDR3 region has 15 residues. Germline-derived CDR1 and CDR2 are SGHRS and YFSETQ. After removal of 0 bases from V and 8 bases from J, the junction contained 8 bases not matched to a gene. The CDR3 region is CASSLAGTSLSTQYF. CDR3 nucleotides: TGCGCCAGCAGCTTGGCCGGGACTAGTCTTTCTACGCAGTATTTT.

The table lists this clonotype with many counts. The chain carries TRBV4-2 and TRBJ2-3; 12 positions match TRBD2. This CDR3 is 16 amino acids long. Germline V gene lookup returns CDR1 LGHNA and CDR2 YNFKEQ. J was trimmed by 1 base and V by 4 bases; bases with no gene match: 3. CDR3 residues: CASSPWTSGGTDTQYF. DNA of the CDR3: TGTGCCAGCAGCCCTTGGACTAGCGGGGGCACAGATACGCAGTATTTT.

The rearrangement links TRBV4-1 to TRBJ2-5, with 7 nucleotides matching TRBD1. Losses at the gene ends were 4 bases for V and 4 bases for J; bases not matched to a gene: 12. In germline, CDR1 is MGHRA, CDR2 YSYEKL. The CDR3 spans 16 residues. The CDR3 DNA reads as TGCGCCAGCAGCCCGTCAGCGAGGGACAGACGAGAGACCCAGTACTTC. Translation: CASSPSARDRRETQYF.

The sample holds a few counts of this clonotype. The rearrangement joins TRBV5-1 to TRBJ1-1; D call uncertain. Germline V lookup: CDR1 SGHRS, CDR2 YFSETQ. V dropped 7 bases and J dropped 2 bases, with 18 bases sitting between them. The CDR3 totals 15 residues. CDR3 amino acids: CASPPPIQDNTEAFF. In DNA form, the CDR3 reads TGCGCCAGCCCACCACCCATACAAGACAACACTGAAGCTTTCTTT.

The chain employs TRBV4-1 and TRBJ1-4; D uncertain. Germline V lookup: CDR1 MGHRA, CDR2 YSYEKL. The CDR3 has 13 amino acids. Trimming took 1 base from V and 7 from J, leaving 7 bases between them. The CDR3 nucleotides are TGCGCCAGCAGCCAAGTAAATGGTGAAAAACTGTTTTTT. This encodes CASSQVNGEKLFF.

Ten or more counts support this clonotype. This sequence joins TRBV20-1 and TRBJ2-1; D unclear. The V and J ends lost 0 bases and 0 bases respectively, with 12 bases between them. CDR3 length: 16 residues. The V gene's germline CDR1 is DFQATT and CDR2 SNEGSKA (reference sequence). CDR3 in DNA: TGCAGTGCTAGAGATCGAGGTTCGAGCTCCTACAATGAGCAGTTCTTC. This gives the protein CSARDRGSSSYNEQFF.

Details on this clonotype: Given a much more abundant clone one base away, this may be a read error. This chain uses TRBV6-2 or TRBV6-3 with TRBJ2-2, with D possibly being TRBD2 (6 bases). The CDR3 is 13 residues long. Germline V CDR1 and CDR2: MNHEY, SVGEGT. CDR3 coding DNA: TGTGCCAGCAGTTACGGGGTTTCCGGGGAGGTGTTTTTT. This encodes CASSYGVSGEVFF.

This clonotype was counted ten times or more. The chain carries TRBV7-2 and TRBJ1-5; D is unclear. Germline V gene lookup returns CDR1 SGHTA and CDR2 FQGNSA. Trimming removed 3 bases from V and 6 bases from J, with 9 bases in between. CDR3 length equals 13 residues. CDR3 region: CASSFREGQPQHF. The DNA of the CDR3 is TGTGCCAGCAGCTTTAGGGAGGGTCAGCCCCAGCATTTT.

This chain links TRBV9 with TRBJ2-5, with D possibly matching TRBD1 (8 bases). CDR1 is SGDLS, CDR2 YYNGEE, per germline. This CDR3 comprises 16 residues. Trimming stripped 2 bases from V and 5 bases from J, with 19 bases between. As DNA, the CDR3 is TGTGCCAGCAGCGTGGGAGGACAGGGAGGGATGGAGACCCAGTACTTC. The encoded protein is CASSVGGQGGMETQYF.

The V and J genes are TRBV24-1 and TRBJ2-1, with D perhaps matching TRBD1 (6 bases). V lost 3 bases and J lost 2, with 10 bases in between. Germline CDR1 and CDR2: KGHDR and SFDVKD. The CDR3 sequence is 15 residues long. CDR3 region: CATSDVGGAYNEQFF. DNA for the CDR3: TGTGCCACCAGTGATGTTGGGGGCGCCTACAATGAGCAGTTCTTC.

In its sample, this clonotype was seen many times. The chain joins TRBV27 to TRBJ1-1, with unresolved D. The length of the CDR3 is 11 residues. Trimming left V 8 bases short and J 3 bases short, with 7 bases between. Germline values: CDR1 MNHEY, CDR2 SMNVEV (reference sequence). The CDR3 DNA is TGTGCCAGCTTTGCCCACACTGAAGCTTTCTTT. Translated: CASFAHTEAFF.

This clonotype was observed a handful of times. The chain has TRBV5-5 and TRBJ2-3; no clear D gene. CDR1 and CDR2 from the germline V gene are SGHKS and YYEKEE (reference sequence). Trimming took 0 bases from V and 2 from J, leaving 13 bases between them. The CDR3 sequence is 16 residues long. This CDR3 is CASSLASADSTDTQYF. The CDR3 DNA reads as TGTGCCAGCAGCTTGGCGTCGGCAGACTCCACAGATACGCAGTATTTT.

This clonotype has a handful of counts. The J gene is TRBJ2-7, the V gene TRBV29-1, with TRBD1 as a possible D gene (6 bases). CDR3 length: 11 amino acids. Trimming left V 4 bases short and J 2 bases short, with 6 bases between. Germline V gene data show CDR1 as SQVTM and CDR2 as ANQGSEA. The DNA of the CDR3 is TGCAGCGTTGGACAGGCCTACGAGCAGTACTTC. It encodes CSVGQAYEQYF.

This chain links TRBV9 with TRBJ1-4; the D is unclear. From germline, CDR1 is SGDLS and CDR2 YYNGEE. V was trimmed by 0 bases and J by 5 bases, leaving 8 bases between them. CDR3 size: 14 residues. CDR3 DNA: TGTGCCAGCAGCGTAGGCAGCTACAATGAAAAACTGTTTTTT. Translating gives CASSVGSYNEKLFF. Variable domain in full (rest from reference TRBV9 and TRBJ1-4): DSGVTQTPKHLITATGQRVTLRCSPRSGDLSVYWYQQSLDQGLQFLIQYYNGEERAKGNILERFSAQQFPDLHSELNLSSLELGDSALYFCASSVGSYNEKLFFGSGTQLSVL.

Many counts were recorded for this clonotype. J is TRBJ2-2 and V is TRBV5-5; D is undetermined. Germline loops: CDR1 SGHKS, CDR2 YYEKEE (reference sequence). Trimming cost V 4 bases and J 1 base, with 11 bases left between them. This CDR3 contains 15 residues. The CDR3 bases are TGTGCCAGCAGCCCATGGCGGCGGAACACCGGGGAGCTGTTTTTT. Its translation is CASSPWRRNTGELFF.

In its sample, this clonotype was seen a few times. The chain recombines TRBV6-5 with TRBJ2-7; possible D gene TRBD2, 6 bases. Trimming stripped 4 bases from V and 6 bases from J, with 16 bases between. CDR3 length: 14 amino acids. CDR1 and CDR2 from the germline V gene are MNHEY and SVGAGI. The CDR3 DNA follows: TGTGCCAGCAGTTTTACCCCTAGCGAGGCCGAGCAGTACTTC. This translates into CASSFTPSEAEQYF.

This clonotype has a handful of counts. The V gene is TRBV20-1, the J gene TRBJ1-2, with D possibly TRBD1 on 5 matching bases. Germline V CDR1 and CDR2: DFQATT, SNEGSKA (reference sequence). Trimming left V 8 bases short and J 6 bases short, with 16 bases between. The CDR3 runs 12 residues. The CDR3 spells CSPRGGGDGYTF. The CDR3, as DNA: TGCAGTCCCCGGGGCGGGGGTGATGGCTACACCTTC.

This clonotype came up a few times. The chain has TRBV29-1 and TRBJ2-1, with 7 positions matching TRBD2. This CDR3 is built from 12 residues. The trim removed 3 bases at V and 8 bases at J, leaving 4 bases unmatched. Germline V gene sequence: CDR1 SQVTM, CDR2 ANQGSEA. The CDR3 nucleotides are TGCAGCGTTGAGGGGGGGAGTGATGAGCAGTTCTTC. Its translation is CSVEGGSDEQFF.

This clonotype was counted at least ten times. The chain employs TRBV27 and TRBJ1-6; D remains unclear. Germline loops: CDR1 MNHEY, CDR2 SMNVEV (reference sequence). CDR3 length equals 12 residues. The germline V and J ends were trimmed by 5 bases and 2 bases, with 1 base remaining between them. In nucleotides, the CDR3 is TGTGCCAGCAGTGCCTATAATTCACCCCTCCACTTT. Translation: CASSAYNSPLHF.

This chain joins TRBV12-5 and TRBJ1-3; D uncertain. The V gene's germline CDR1 is LGHNT and CDR2 FRNRAP. This CDR3 has 14 residues. V gave up 6 bases and J gave up 0 bases, with 9 bases separating them. CDR3 amino acids: CASGPGYSGNTIYF. In nucleotides, the CDR3 is TGTGCTAGTGGCCCAGGTTACTCTGGAAACACCATATATTTT.

This clonotype was detected many times. The chain combines TRBV7-6 with TRBJ2-5, with D perhaps TRBD2 (5 bases). V lost 6 bases and J 7 bases, leaving 9 bases between the germline ends. The length of the CDR3 is 11 residues. Germline V lookup: CDR1 SGHVS, CDR2 FNYEAQ. The CDR3 sequence: CASRGARTQYF. The CDR3 bases are TGTGCCAGCAGGGGAGCGCGGACCCAGTACTTC.

This clonotype was counted only a few times. Given a much more abundant clone one base away, this may be a read error. This chain joins TRBV7-2 and TRBJ1-1, with a tentative D call TRBD1 (6 bases). Per germline, CDR1 SGHTA and CDR2 FQGNSA. The CDR3 is made up of 14 amino acids. V lost 9 bases, J lost 1 base, and 15 bases lay in between. CDR3 sequence (DNA): TGTGCCAGAAGTTTTGGGACAACGAACACTGAAGCTTTCTTT. Its protein product is CARSFGTTNTEAFF.

This clonotype has only a few counts. The gene calls are TRBV3-1 and TRBJ2-7; D may be TRBD1 or TRBD2 (5 bases each). The CDR3 sequence is 14 residues long. Looked up from germline, CDR1 is LGHDT and CDR2 is YNNKEL (reference sequence). V shed 4 bases and J shed 7 bases, with 17 bases lying between them. CDR3 region: CASSPEGSMVEQYV. The CDR3 nucleotides read TGTGCCAGCAGCCCCGAGGGGTCTATGGTGGAGCAGTACGTC.

This clonotype turned up a few times. The chain employs TRBV5-1 and TRBJ2-7; TRBD1 matches at 10 bases. The CDR3 is 15 residues long. CDR1 and CDR2 (germline): SGHRS, YFSETQ. Germline trimming cut 0 bases from V and 7 bases from J; bases unmatched to any gene: 7. This CDR3 is CASSLAGDRGQEQYF. DNA of the CDR3: TGCGCCAGCAGCTTGGCAGGTGACAGGGGGCAGGAGCAGTACTTC.

This clonotype occurred many times. The rearrangement joins TRBV12-3 or TRBV12-4 to TRBJ2-3, with no clear D. V gave up 6 bases and J gave up 4 bases, with 11 bases separating them. There are 13 residues in the CDR3. Here the CDR3 DNA reads TGTGCCAGCAGGGCACCCCCCGCAGATACGCAGTATTTT. Translating gives CASRAPPADTQYF.

This CDR3 reads CSAFPGGSAMAWWAKNIQYF. DNA of the CDR3: TGCAGTGCTTTCCCGGGAGGCTCGGCCATGGCGTGGTGGGCCAAAAACATTCAGTACTTC. This chain joins TRBV20-1 and TRBJ2-4; 7 nucleotides match TRBD2. With V trimmed by 5 bases and J by 1 base, 23 bases remained unmatched. The CDR3 contains 20 residues. The germline V gene has CDR1 DFQATT and CDR2 SNEGSKA (reference sequence).